The 22 T cell receptor beta chains reported below all come from one sample, sequenced in a study of cytomegalovirus exposure and HLA in healthy donors. The PCR ran on 60 Vbeta and 13 Jbeta primers. Profiling relied on immunoSEQ multiplex PCR, and the TCRdb table lists in-frame clones only, not all of them. This repertoire shows 150,000 or so clones, roughly 80% found once; its top ten account for around 8.3%. The sequencing input was PBMCs. These receptors all stem from a woman in her 40s in good health and CMV-seropositive.

This clone was detected only once. The chain joins TRBV5-1 to TRBJ2-5; D might be TRBD2 (7 bases). V lost 2 bases to trimming and J lost 5 bases, with 16 bases between them. The germline CDR1 and CDR2 sequences are SGHRS and YFSETQ. The CDR3 loop spans 15 amino acids. Here the CDR3 DNA reads TGCGCCAGCAGCTTTAAGGGGGGGTCCGGCGAGACCCAGTACTTC. Translating gives CASSFKGGSGETQYF.

The chain recombines TRBV29-1 with TRBJ2-1; TRBD2 is a possible D gene (6 bases). The ends were cut back, 6 bases at V and 5 bases at J, with 20 bases in the middle. CDR1 SQVTM and CDR2 ANQGSEA come from the germline V gene. The CDR3 has 15 residues. The CDR3 loop is CSVRGTASSHNEQFF. The CDR3 nucleotides are TGCAGCGTGCGAGGGACTGCCTCAAGTCACAATGAGCAGTTCTTC.

This chain links TRBV9 with TRBJ2-3; 12 bases are shared with TRBD2. V lost 4 bases and J lost 5; bases outside the gene matches: 5. The CDR3 is 15 amino acids. Germline V CDR1 and CDR2: SGDLS, YYNGEE. This CDR3 reads CASSPGLAGLDTQYF. CDR3 bases: TGTGCCAGCAGCCCAGGACTAGCGGGATTAGATACGCAGTATTTT.

The chain couples TRBV19 to TRBJ1-5; 8 bases are a match to TRBD1. This CDR3 is built from 15 residues. V lost 3 bases to trimming and J lost 5 bases; unmatched junction nucleotides: 6. Germline V gene lookup returns CDR1 LNHDA and CDR2 SQIVND (reference sequence). The DNA of the CDR3 is TGTGCCAGTAGTATCGGGACAGGCCCGCATCAGCCCCAGCATTTT. Translation gives CASSIGTGPHQPQHF.

This sequence joins TRBV5-1 and TRBJ2-3; D not resolved. This CDR3 has 15 amino acids. V lost 0 bases to trimming and J lost 2 bases, with 10 bases between them. CDR1 and CDR2 (germline): SGHRS, YFSETQ. The CDR3 reads CASSLAPLLTDTQYF. Here the CDR3 DNA reads TGCGCCAGCAGCTTGGCCCCACTCCTCACAGATACGCAGTATTTT. The full variable domain, its missing parts supplied by reference TRBV5-1 and TRBJ2-3, is KAGVTQTPRYLIKTRGQQVTLSCSPISGHRSVSWYQQTPGQGLQFLFEYFSETQRNKGNFPGRFSGRQFSNSRSEMNVSTLELGDSALYLCASSLAPLLTDTQYFGPGTRLTVL.

The gene calls are TRBV27 and TRBJ1-1; TRBD1 agrees at 7 bases. The germline CDR1 and CDR2 sequences are MNHEY and SMNVEV (reference sequence). V was pared by 2 bases and J by 7 bases, with 7 bases of the junction left unmatched. The CDR3 is 14 amino acids. DNA for the CDR3: TGTGCCAGCAGTTTAAGTTACGGGACAGATGAAGCTTTCTTT. Its protein product is CASSLSYGTDEAFF.

This chain uses TRBV29-1 with TRBJ1-1, with 7 bases aligning to TRBD1. The germline V gene encodes CDR1 SQVTM and CDR2 ANQGSEA. V dropped 4 bases and J dropped 6; count of bases not matched to a gene: 20. The CDR3 runs 17 residues. As DNA, the CDR3 is TGCAGCGTTGTTATCCGGGACAGCCGGTTTGGACTCCCTGAAGCTTTCTTT. Its protein is CSVVIRDSRFGLPEAFF.

The genes are TRBV7-2 and TRBJ2-1, with D maybe TRBD1 (6 bases). There are 15 residues in the CDR3. V lost 2 bases, J lost 1 base, and 9 bases lay in between. CDR1 and CDR2 (germline): SGHTA, FQGNSA. Here the CDR3 reads CASSLTGPSYNEQFF. DNA of the CDR3: TGTGCCAGCAGCTTAACAGGGCCATCCTACAATGAGCAGTTCTTC. Supplemented by reference TRBV7-2 and TRBJ2-1, the full variable domain reads GAGVSQSPSNKVTEKGKDVELRCDPISGHTALYWYRQSLGQGLEFLIYFQGNSAPDKSGLPSDRFSAERTGGSVSTLTIQRTQQEDSAVYLCASSLTGPSYNEQFFGPGTRLTVL.

This clone is categorized as medium-sized (0.01 to 0.1%). The V call is TRBV19, the J call TRBJ2-6; no clear D. This CDR3 has 16 residues. The V and J ends lost 5 bases and 2 bases respectively, with 13 bases between them. Germline CDR1 and CDR2: LNHDA and SQIVND (reference sequence). The CDR3 bases are TGTGCCAGTAGTGTTGATCCCCCGGCTGGGGCCAACGTCCTGACTTTC. It codes for CASSVDPPAGANVLTF.

This chain connects TRBV29-1 to TRBJ1-3; D remains unclear. V shed 0 bases and J shed 1 base, with 13 bases lying between them. This CDR3 is 16 amino acids long. The V gene's germline CDR1 is SQVTM and CDR2 ANQGSEA. The CDR3 coding sequence is TGCAGCGTTGAAGATCGAGCGGGCTCTTCTGGAAACACCATATATTTT. This codes for CSVEDRAGSSGNTIYF. The full variable domain, in which reference TRBV29-1 and TRBJ1-3 provide the parts outside the CDR3, is SAVISQKPSRDICQRGTSLTIQCQVDSQVTMMFWYRQQPGQSLTLIATANQGSEATYESGFVIDKFPISRPNLTFSTLTVSNMSPEDSSIYLCSVEDRAGSSGNTIYFGEGSWLTVV.

V is TRBV29-1 and J is TRBJ2-3; D may be TRBD2 (5 bases). Trimming took 4 bases from V and 4 from J, leaving 15 bases between them. Germline V gene lookup returns CDR1 SQVTM and CDR2 ANQGSEA. CDR3 length equals 14 residues. CDR3 region: CSVGSPLLADTQYF. In DNA, the CDR3 is TGCAGCGTTGGATCCCCGCTACTAGCAGATACGCAGTATTTT.

This clone appeared once. The chain couples TRBV29-1 to TRBJ2-3; possible D gene TRBD1, 5 bases. CDR3 length equals 14 residues. V shed 3 bases and J shed 3 bases, with 13 bases lying between them. Germline CDR1 reads SQVTM; CDR2 reads ANQGSEA. DNA of the CDR3: TGCAGCGTTGATGTTCGGCAGGGTACAGATACGCAGTATTTT. It yields the protein CSVDVRQGTDTQYF.

This clone was seen a few times. V is TRBV2 and J is TRBJ2-7; 11 nucleotides agree with TRBD2. CDR1 is SNHLY and CDR2 is FYNNEI in the germline V gene. CDR3 length equals 14 residues. Unmatched junction bases numbered 2, after V lost 7 bases and J lost 0 bases. CDR3 amino acids: CASKTSGSSYEQYF. In DNA form, the CDR3 reads TGTGCCAGCAAAACTAGCGGGAGCTCCTACGAGCAGTACTTC.

The rearrangement joins TRBV4-2 to TRBJ2-1; TRBD2 matches at 8 bases. Looked up from germline, CDR1 is LGHNA and CDR2 is YNFKEQ. This CDR3 has 16 amino acids. V lost 3 bases, J lost 4 bases, and 8 bases stayed unmatched. The CDR3 sequence: CASSQESGSRYNEQFF. The CDR3 nucleotides are TGTGCCAGCAGCCAGGAAAGCGGGAGTAGGTACAATGAGCAGTTCTTC.

The chain combines TRBV2 with TRBJ1-6; perhaps TRBD1 as D (6 bases). V lost 10 bases, J lost 7 bases, and 20 bases lay in between. The germline CDR1 and CDR2 sequences are SNHLY and FYNNEI. The CDR3 contains 15 residues. The CDR3 here is CATRSPGQSNSPLHF. CDR3 sequence (DNA): TGTGCCACCAGATCCCCGGGACAATCAAATTCACCCCTCCACTTT.

This sequence joins TRBV5-4 and TRBJ2-1, with TRBD2 as a possible D gene (6 bases). V was pared by 4 bases and J by 0 bases, with 14 bases between. Per the germline V gene, CDR1 is SGHNT and CDR2 is YYREEE (reference sequence). This CDR3 contains 16 residues. CDR3 sequence: CASSRPGLGSYNEQFF. In DNA form, the CDR3 reads TGTGCCAGCAGCCGGCCGGGACTTGGCTCCTACAATGAGCAGTTCTTC.

The chain is built from TRBV19 and TRBJ2-3; TRBD2 matches at 14 bases. The germline gives CDR1 LNHDA, CDR2 SQIVND (reference sequence). The CDR3 sequence is 19 residues long. Trimming took 6 bases from V and 0 from J; bases not matched to a gene: 11. The DNA for the CDR3 is TGTGCCAGTAGACGGACTAGCGGGAGGCGACCTCTAAGCACAGATACGCAGTATTTT. Its protein is CASRRTSGRRPLSTDTQYF.

V usage is TRBV15 and J usage is TRBJ2-1, with a possible D match to TRBD1 (6 bases). The CDR3 covers 13 residues. Trimming took 11 bases from V and 4 from J, leaving 15 bases between them. Germline values: CDR1 LNHNV, CDR2 YYDKDF (reference sequence). The CDR3 sequence is CAFGQNPYNEQFF. Written as DNA, the CDR3 is TGTGCCTTCGGACAGAACCCATACAATGAGCAGTTCTTC.

The chain links TRBV15 to TRBJ1-1, with 7 bases aligning to TRBD1. Germline V gives CDR1 LNHNV, CDR2 YYDKDF (reference sequence). This CDR3 has 14 amino acids. With 3 bases clipped from V and 6 bases from J, the junction kept 7 bases outside the gene matches. CDR3 sequence: CATSRETGSAEAFF. The CDR3 DNA sequence: TGTGCCACCAGCAGGGAGACAGGGTCCGCTGAAGCTTTCTTT.

This rearrangement joins TRBV9 to TRBJ2-7, with TRBD2 as a possible D gene (5 bases). The CDR3 has 15 residues. Trimming left V 4 bases short and J 0 bases short, with 14 bases between. Germline lookup yields CDR1 SGDLS and CDR2 YYNGEE. The CDR3 region is CASSPRGEPSYEQYF. The CDR3, as DNA: TGTGCCAGCAGCCCCCGGGGAGAACCCTCCTACGAGCAGTACTTC.

This sequence joins TRBV7-6 and TRBJ2-7; D not certain. Germline loops: CDR1 SGHVS, CDR2 FNYEAQ. The CDR3 length is 14 residues. V was cut by 2 bases and J by 1 base, with 9 bases left in between. The CDR3 sequence is CASSLTRGSYEQYF. CDR3 in DNA: TGTGCCAGCAGCTTAACCCGCGGATCCTACGAGCAGTACTTC.

The chain carries TRBV6-1 and TRBJ2-3; 8 positions agree with TRBD1. Germline-derived CDR1 and CDR2 are MNHNS and SASEGT. The CDR3 covers 14 residues. Trimming at V came to 7 bases and at J to 2 bases, leaving 5 bases not matched to a gene. CDR3 residues: CASTRTGTTDTQYF. CDR3 nucleotides: TGTGCCAGCACCAGGACAGGGACCACAGATACGCAGTATTTT.